Following are 27 T cell receptor beta chains from one sample sequenced in a study of blood T cell repertoires in COVID-19. The data were produced by immunoSEQ multiplex PCR, yet TCRdb's version contains in-frame clones alone and is incomplete. The repertoire holds roughly 300,000 clones, approximately 87% seen once, with approximately 8.1% in the top ten. Sequencing used peripheral blood. The source is a woman between 45 and 65 years old who had recovered from COVID-19.

The chain employs TRBV28 and TRBJ1-5, with a possible D match to TRBD1 (6 bases). The CDR3 is 15 residues long. The germline gives CDR1 MDHEN, CDR2 SYDVKM. The V end lost 4 bases, the J end lost 0 bases, and 10 bases lay between the germline ends. In DNA form, the CDR3 reads TGTGCCAGCAGTTCAGGGGTTAGTAGCAATCAGCCCCAGCATTTT. Amino acid sequence: CASSSGVSSNQPQHF.

The V gene is TRBV28, the J gene TRBJ1-4; weak D call: TRBD1 (6 bases). The CDR3 is 14 amino acids. V lost 8 bases and J 8 bases, leaving 18 bases between the germline ends. CDR1 is MDHEN, CDR2 SYDVKM, per germline. The CDR3 nucleotides read TGTGCCAGCGGCGTACAGGGAGGGTTAGAAAAACTGTTTTTT. Its protein is CASGVQGGLEKLFF.

This clone has just a few counts. Within the sample, other DNA sequences also encode this same CDR3. The chain is built from TRBV18 and TRBJ1-2; a possible D gene is TRBD1 (6 bases). Trimming removed 3 bases from V and 7 bases from J, with 9 bases in between. Per germline, CDR1 KGHSH and CDR2 LQKENI. The CDR3 covers 12 residues. CDR3 bases: TGTGCCAGCTCACCGGGACAAGGTGGCTACACCTTC. This codes for CASSPGQGGYTF.

The gene calls are TRBV19 and TRBJ2-2; 10 bases are a match to TRBD2. The CDR3 spans 16 residues. Germline V gene lookup returns CDR1 LNHDA and CDR2 SQIVND (reference sequence). After removal of 7 bases from V and 5 bases from J, the junction contained 10 bases not matched to a gene. CDR3 in amino acids: CASTRGLAETTGELFF. CDR3 nucleotide sequence: TGTGCCAGTACCCGAGGACTAGCGGAGACTACCGGGGAGCTGTTTTTT.

The V gene is TRBV6-5, the J gene TRBJ2-7, with 11 bases fitting TRBD1. CDR3 size: 15 residues. Germline CDR1 MNHEY, CDR2 SVGAGI. The V and J ends lost 6 bases and 3 bases, in that order; junction bases with no gene match: 7. CDR3 sequence reads: CASRLSGTGGYEQYF. In nucleotides, the CDR3 is TGTGCCAGCAGACTATCCGGGACAGGGGGCTACGAGCAGTACTTC.

The CDR3 sequence: CASSLIGSGTGETGELFF. CDR3 in DNA: TGTGCCAGCAGCTTAATCGGCAGCGGGACAGGGGAAACCGGGGAGCTGTTTTTT. The chain combines TRBV13 with TRBJ2-2; 10 bases line up with TRBD1. The trim removed 2 bases at V and 5 bases at J, leaving 11 bases unmatched. This CDR3 is built from 18 residues. From germline, CDR1 is PRHDT and CDR2 FYEKMQ (reference sequence).

The chain carries TRBV19 and TRBJ1-6; TRBD1 agrees at 9 bases. Unmatched junction bases numbered 9, after V lost 10 bases and J lost 11 bases. Germline assignment: CDR1 LNHDA and CDR2 SQIVND (reference sequence). The length of the CDR3 is 13 residues. The CDR3 bases are TGTGCCACTTCGGACAGGGGATCACCACCCCTCCACTTT. Protein: CATSDRGSPPLHF.

V usage is TRBV7-2 and J usage is TRBJ2-7, with TRBD2 matching 10 bases. The CDR3 loop spans 17 amino acids. Germline CDR1 is SGHTA and CDR2 is FQGNSA. J lost 2 bases, V lost 3 bases, and 10 bases had no gene match. CDR3 coding DNA: TGTGCCAGCAGCTTGGTAGGGGATGGGACTAGCGCCTACGAGCAGTACTTC. As protein: CASSLVGDGTSAYEQYF. The complete variable domain, with remaining parts taken from reference TRBV7-2 and TRBJ2-7, reads GAGVSQSPSNKVTEKGKDVELRCDPISGHTALYWYRQSLGQGLEFLIYFQGNSAPDKSGLPSDRFSAERTGGSVSTLTIQRTQQEDSAVYLCASSLVGDGTSAYEQYFGPGTRLTVT.

The chain uses TRBV11-2 and TRBJ2-7; weak D call: TRBD2 (7 bases). V gave up 1 base and J gave up 4 bases, with 14 bases separating them. Germline-derived CDR1 and CDR2 are SGHAT and FQNNGV. This CDR3 is 15 amino acids long. CDR3 in DNA: TGTGCCAGCAGCTTAGTTCGTGGGAGGGGGTACGAGCAGTACTTC. This translates into CASSLVRGRGYEQYF. The full variable domain, rest sourced from reference TRBV11-2 and TRBJ2-7, is EAGVAQSPRYKIIEKRQSVAFWCNPISGHATLYWYQQILGQGPKLLIQFQNNGVVDDSQLPKDRFSAERLKGVDSTLKIQPAKLEDSAVYLCASSLVRGRGYEQYFGPGTRLTVT.

The gene calls are TRBV30 and TRBJ2-2; D remains unclear. V was clipped by 0 bases and J by 4 bases, with 3 bases between them. The CDR3 has 12 residues. The germline V gene has CDR1 GTSNPN and CDR2 SVGIG (reference sequence). CDR3: CAWSVSTGELFF. CDR3 nucleotides: TGTGCCTGGAGTGTCAGCACCGGGGAGCTGTTTTTT.

The chain uses TRBV6-2 or TRBV6-3 and TRBJ2-3; 11 nucleotides agree with TRBD2. V gave up 0 bases and J gave up 4 bases; unmatched junction bases: 6. Per germline, CDR1 MNHEY and CDR2 SVGEGT. This CDR3 region has 17 residues. The CDR3 loop is CASSYSPLAGEADTQYF. The CDR3 nucleotides read TGTGCCAGCAGTTACTCCCCACTAGCGGGGGAAGCAGATACGCAGTATTTT.

The sample holds a few counts of this clone. This rearrangement joins TRBV5-1 to TRBJ1-3, with TRBD1 identical over 8 bases. The junction had 8 bases not matched to a gene; V was cut back by 1 base and J by 2 bases. CDR3 length equals 17 residues. Germline V lookup: CDR1 SGHRS, CDR2 YFSETQ. The CDR3 coding sequence is TGCGCCAGCAGCTTGTCGATACAGGGGGATGCTGGAAACACCATATATTTT. Translated: CASSLSIQGDAGNTIYF. Full variable domain (outside the CDR3, taken from reference TRBV5-1 and TRBJ1-3): KAGVTQTPRYLIKTRGQQVTLSCSPISGHRSVSWYQQTPGQGLQFLFEYFSETQRNKGNFPGRFSGRQFSNSRSEMNVSTLELGDSALYLCASSLSIQGDAGNTIYFGEGSWLTVV.

This chain uses TRBV12-3 or TRBV12-4 with TRBJ2-2; maybe TRBD2 (6 bases). CDR3 size: 12 residues. V was clipped by 4 bases and J by 6 bases, with 6 bases between them. The CDR3 DNA follows: TGTGCCAGCAGTTGGGGGGCCGGGGAGCTGTTTTTT. Its protein product is CASSWGAGELFF.

J is TRBJ2-4 and V is TRBV4-3, with D perhaps matching TRBD2 (6 bases). Per germline, CDR1 LGHNA and CDR2 YSLEER. V lost 0 bases, J lost 0 bases, and 18 bases lay in between. CDR3 length: 19 amino acids. The CDR3 nucleotides read TGCGCCAGCAGCCAAGATCTCGCGGGGACGTGGCTAGCCAAAAACATTCAGTACTTC. Translated: CASSQDLAGTWLAKNIQYF.

For this clone: This same CDR3 is encoded by further DNA sequences in the sample. The chain couples TRBV28 to TRBJ1-2, with 8 bases that match TRBD1. The trim removed 7 bases at V and 4 bases at J, leaving 5 bases unmatched. In germline, CDR1 is MDHEN, CDR2 SYDVKM. The CDR3 consists of 13 residues. The CDR3 protein is CASNPGGGYGYTF. The DNA of the CDR3 is TGTGCCAGCAACCCAGGGGGCGGCTATGGCTACACCTTC.

The gene calls are TRBV7-6 and TRBJ2-7, with D perhaps TRBD1 (6 bases). The CDR3 is made up of 13 amino acids. CDR1 is SGHVS and CDR2 is FNYEAQ in the germline V gene. Trimming stripped 5 bases from V and 3 bases from J, with 11 bases between. The CDR3: CASSPPDSYEQYF. The CDR3 DNA follows: TGTGCCAGCAGCCCGCCGGACAGCTACGAGCAGTACTTC.

The rearrangement joins TRBV11-2 to TRBJ2-7; D unclear. V lost 1 base and J 9 bases, leaving 10 bases between the germline ends. This CDR3 is built from 12 residues. Germline V gives CDR1 SGHAT, CDR2 FQNNGV. The CDR3 DNA reads TGTGCCAGCAGCTTAGGAGGCAATGGGCAGTACTTC. It specifies CASSLGGNGQYF.

This chain uses TRBV5-4 with TRBJ2-7; D possibly corresponds to TRBD2 (5 bases). The V end lost 4 bases, the J end lost 3 bases, and 11 bases lay between the germline ends. This CDR3 spans 13 amino acids. Germline loops: CDR1 SGHNT, CDR2 YYREEE (reference sequence). DNA for the CDR3: TGTGCCAGCAGCCCGCGGGCGGGCTACGAGCAGTACTTC. Translated: CASSPRAGYEQYF.

The chain uses TRBV19 and TRBJ2-3; D may be TRBD2 (6 bases). Trimming took off 5 bases at V and 3 bases at J, with 12 bases between the two ends. The CDR3 sequence is 14 residues long. Germline V gives CDR1 LNHDA, CDR2 SQIVND (reference sequence). The CDR3, as DNA: TGTGCCAGTAGTCCTCAGACTAGAACAGATACGCAGTATTTT. Translated: CASSPQTRTDTQYF.

Concerning this clone itself: Other DNA sequences of this sample code for an identical CDR3. This chain links TRBV7-2 with TRBJ2-7, with 9 nucleotides matching TRBD1. There are 14 residues in the CDR3. Germline assignment: CDR1 SGHTA and CDR2 FQGNSA. V shed 3 bases and J 2 bases; nucleotides not matched to a gene: 2. The chain's CDR3 is CASSLGTGTYEQYF. The CDR3 DNA follows: TGTGCCAGCAGCTTGGGGACAGGGACCTACGAGCAGTACTTC.

This sequence joins TRBV5-1 and TRBJ2-1; 9 bases map to TRBD2. After removal of 0 bases from V and 8 bases from J, the junction contained 9 bases not matched to a gene. Germline V lookup: CDR1 SGHRS, CDR2 YFSETQ. CDR3 length: 16 residues. In nucleotides, the CDR3 is TGCGCCAGCAGCTTGGGTGGGACTAGCCAAGTGGATGAGCAGTTCTTC. Translated: CASSLGGTSQVDEQFF. Variable domain in full (rest from reference TRBV5-1 and TRBJ2-1): KAGVTQTPRYLIKTRGQQVTLSCSPISGHRSVSWYQQTPGQGLQFLFEYFSETQRNKGNFPGRFSGRQFSNSRSEMNVSTLELGDSALYLCASSLGGTSQVDEQFFGPGTRLTVL.

This chain joins TRBV3-1 (or the pseudogene TRBV3-2) and TRBJ2-3; maybe TRBD2 (6 bases). Germline assignment: CDR1 LGHDT and CDR2 YNNKEL (reference sequence). With 0 bases removed from V and 6 bases from J, the gap between germline ends came to 22 bases. This CDR3 is 18 amino acids long. CDR3: CASSQDREYPRVLDTQYF. In nucleotides, the CDR3 is TGTGCCAGCAGCCAAGATCGGGAGTACCCGAGGGTATTGGATACGCAGTATTTT.

The DNA of the CDR3 is TGTGCCAGCAGCCACGCAGGAGGTTACGGAAACACCATATATTTT. Translating it yields CASSHAGGYGNTIYF. The V gene is TRBV3-1 (or the pseudogene TRBV3-2), the J gene TRBJ1-3; D ambiguous. The CDR3 length is 15 residues. V shed 3 bases and J shed 4 bases, with 13 bases lying between them. CDR1 is LGHDT, CDR2 YNNKEL, per germline (reference sequence).

V usage is TRBV21-1 and J usage is TRBJ2-7; TRBD2 was called by the table and not checked on the DNA. TRBV21-1 is listed as a pseudogene. The CDR3 is 13 residues long. The CDR3 nucleotides are TGTGCCAGCAGCAAGAACTCAACCTACGAGCAGTACTTC. Protein product: CASSKNSTYEQYF.

V usage is TRBV5-1 and J usage is TRBJ1-1; D gene uncertain. Germline CDR1 reads SGHRS; CDR2 reads YFSETQ. CDR3 length equals 14 residues. V lost 0 bases to trimming and J lost 0 bases, with 6 bases between them. The CDR3 protein is CASSLAGMNTEAFF. CDR3 bases: TGCGCCAGCAGCTTGGCCGGGATGAACACTGAAGCTTTCTTT.

J is TRBJ1-5 and V is TRBV19, with 10 nucleotides matching TRBD1. The V gene end was trimmed by 6 bases and the J gene end by 7 bases; junction bases not matched to a gene: 3. The CDR3 has 13 amino acids. From germline, CDR1 is LNHDA and CDR2 SQIVND (reference sequence). This CDR3 is CASSGTGEQPQHF. As DNA, the CDR3 is TGTGCCAGTAGCGGGACAGGGGAACAGCCCCAGCATTTT. The full variable domain, in which reference TRBV19 and TRBJ1-5 provide the parts outside the CDR3, is DGGITQSPKYLFRKEGQNVTLSCEQNLNHDAMYWYRQDPGQGLRLIYYSQIVNDFQKGDIAEGYSVSREKKESFPLTVTSAQKNPTAFYLCASSGTGEQPQHFGDGTRLSIL.

This chain connects TRBV28 to TRBJ2-7, with unresolved D. This CDR3 comprises 13 residues. Germline V lookup: CDR1 MDHEN, CDR2 SYDVKM. Trimming stripped 1 base from V and 3 bases from J, with 7 bases between. CDR3 nucleotide sequence: TGTGCCAGCAGTTTATTACAGAACTACGAGCAGTACTTC. This sequence encodes CASSLLQNYEQYF.